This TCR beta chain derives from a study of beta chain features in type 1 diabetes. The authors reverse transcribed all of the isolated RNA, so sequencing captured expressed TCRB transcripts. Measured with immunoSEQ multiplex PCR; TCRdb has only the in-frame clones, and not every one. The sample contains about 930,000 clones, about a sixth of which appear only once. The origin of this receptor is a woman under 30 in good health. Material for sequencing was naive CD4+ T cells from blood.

The CDR3 loop is CASFPWGGGNTEAFF. In DNA, the CDR3 is TGTGCCAGCTTCCCCTGGGGGGGCGGGAACACTGAAGCTTTCTTT. This chain connects TRBV13 to TRBJ1-1; a weak D match, TRBD1 (6 bases). The germline V gene has CDR1 PRHDT and CDR2 FYEKMQ (reference sequence). This CDR3 contains 15 residues. Trimming left V 8 bases short and J 1 base short, with 17 bases between.